This is a list of T cell receptor beta chains from one sample in a study of blood T cells in healthy people across ages. TCRdb analysed the 5' RACE reads with MiXCR anew, one entry per CDR3 protein. The profile shows roughly 720,000 distinct CDR3 sequences, around half of them singletons. The sequencing sample was made of blood. These receptors were obtained from a man older than 75 in good health. Both conserved end residues are part of each CDR3. Each record gives: D gene, J gene, clone size, V gene, CDR3 protein, CDR3 DNA. The D gene is left open where the match is weak. Only part of the rows carry a size: once, few, many, or a class if the clone is expanded.

D: TRBD1
J: TRBJ2-5
size: NA
V: TRBV5-1
CDR3: CASSLDRRGRGETQYF
DNA: TGCGCCAGCAGCTTGGACCGAAGGGGGCGTGGAGAGACCCAGTACTTC

D: TRBD2
J: TRBJ2-1
size: NA
V: TRBV5-1
CDR3: CASSSQAGGGGDEQFF
DNA: TGCGCCAGCAGCTCTCAAGCGGGAGGAGGGGGGGATGAGCAGTTCTTC

D: NA
J: TRBJ1-2
size: NA
V: TRBV20-1
CDR3: CSARGRQNILQAYGYTF
DNA: TGCAGTGCTAGAGGGAGACAGAATATTTTACAGGCCTATGGCTACACCTTC

D: TRBD1
J: TRBJ2-7
size: NA
V: TRBV6-1
CDR3: CASSEQPGQGYEQYF
DNA: TGTGCCAGCAGTGAACAACCGGGACAGGGGTACGAGCAGTACTTC

D: NA
J: TRBJ2-5
size: few
V: TRBV2
CDR3: CASKEETQYF
DNA: TGTGCCAGCAAGGAAGAGACCCAGTACTTC

D: NA
J: TRBJ1-1
size: NA
V: TRBV25-1
CDR3: CASSEGYRNTEAFF
DNA: TGTGCCAGCAGTGAGGGATATAGGAACACTGAAGCTTTCTTT

D: TRBD1
J: TRBJ2-1
size: many
V: TRBV29-1
CDR3: CSVGFTGGNEQFF
DNA: TGCAGCGTCGGATTTACAGGGGGGAATGAGCAGTTCTTC

D: TRBD1
J: TRBJ2-7
size: NA
V: TRBV4-1
CDR3: CASSQNIPGQGVGYEQYF
DNA: TGCGCCAGCAGCCAAAACATACCCGGACAGGGGGTAGGGTACGAGCAGTACTTC

D: NA
J: TRBJ2-7
size: NA
V: TRBV28
CDR3: CASIAGSSYEQYF
DNA: TGTGCCAGCATAGCAGGGAGCTCCTACGAGCAGTACTTC

D: TRBD2
J: TRBJ2-1
size: NA
V: TRBV6-5
CDR3: CASRASGGPNDEQFF
DNA: TGTGCCAGCAGGGCTAGCGGGGGTCCTAACGATGAGCAGTTCTTC

D: NA
J: TRBJ2-7
size: NA
V: TRBV29-1
CDR3: CSVTLLGRALQQYF
DNA: TGCAGCGTTACACTGCTAGGACGGGCTTTGCAGCAGTACTTC

D: NA
J: TRBJ2-7
size: NA
V: TRBV9
CDR3: CASSPRQDFYEQYF
DNA: TGTGCCAGCAGCCCCCGACAGGACTTCTACGAGCAGTACTTC

D: NA
J: TRBJ2-7
size: few
V: TRBV20-1
CDR3: CSAGRVHEQYF
DNA: TGCAGTGCGGGCAGGGTCCACGAGCAGTACTTC

D: NA
J: TRBJ1-1
size: few
V: TRBV5-1
CDR3: CASSPGDRTSGAFF
DNA: TGCGCCAGCAGCCCGGGCGACCGGACAAGTGGAGCTTTCTTT

D: NA
J: TRBJ2-7
size: NA
V: TRBV7-2
CDR3: CASSLAPMTGSSYEQYF
DNA: TGTGCCAGCAGCTTAGCCCCTATGACGGGAAGCTCCTACGAGCAGTACTTC

D: NA
J: TRBJ1-1
size: few
V: TRBV29-1
CDR3: CSVEMVGMNTEAFF
DNA: TGCAGCGTTGAAATGGTTGGCATGAACACTGAAGCTTTCTTT

D: TRBD2
J: TRBJ2-7
size: few
V: TRBV28
CDR3: CASSPPAGNTYEQYF
DNA: TGTGCCAGCAGTCCCCCAGCGGGAAACACCTACGAGCAGTACTTC

D: NA
J: TRBJ2-1
size: NA
V: TRBV5-6
CDR3: CASRPPGRGGNERFF
DNA: TGTGCCAGCAGACCACCGGGACGGGGTGGCAATGAGCGGTTCTTC

D: NA
J: TRBJ2-3
size: NA
V: TRBV6-6
CDR3: CASSPQGGTSTDTQYF
DNA: TGTGCCAGCAGTCCTCAAGGCGGGACGAGCACAGATACGCAGTATTTT

D: NA
J: TRBJ1-1
size: NA
V: TRBV5-1
CDR3: CASSSDAGMVNTEAFF
DNA: TGCGCCAGCAGCTCGGACGCAGGGATGGTGAACACTGAAGCTTTCTTT

D: TRBD1
J: TRBJ2-3
size: once
V: TRBV11-3
CDR3: CASSYQGQADTQYF
DNA: TGTGCCAGCAGCTACCAAGGACAGGCAGATACGCAGTATTTT

D: NA
J: TRBJ1-1
size: NA
V: TRBV7-2
CDR3: CASSLPSPGSSEAFF
DNA: TGTGCCAGCAGCCTACCGTCGCCAGGGTCAAGTGAAGCTTTCTTT

D: NA
J: TRBJ2-5
size: few
V: TRBV4-1
CDR3: CASSQGIAGQETQYF
DNA: TGCGCCAGCAGCCAAGGGATCGCGGGTCAAGAGACCCAGTACTTC

D: NA
J: TRBJ2-7
size: once
V: TRBV7-3
CDR3: CASSLRVGATNYEQYF
DNA: TGTGCCAGCAGCTTAAGGGTGGGGGCGACTAACTACGAGCAGTACTTC

D: NA
J: TRBJ2-7
size: NA
V: TRBV7-9
CDR3: CASAGTPSAYEQYF
DNA: TGTGCCAGCGCGGGGACACCCTCTGCCTACGAGCAGTACTTC

D: NA
J: TRBJ2-7
size: few
V: TRBV7-2
CDR3: CASSLSGQDYYEQYF
DNA: TGTGCCAGCAGCTTATCCGGACAGGACTATTACGAGCAGTACTTC

D: NA
J: TRBJ2-1
size: NA
V: TRBV20-1
CDR3: CSAPRGATHVQETQFF
DNA: TGCAGTGCCCCCAGGGGGGCTACCCATGTCCAAGAGACCCAGTTCTTC

D: TRBD2
J: TRBJ2-7
size: NA
V: TRBV6-5
CDR3: CASARAGVAEQYF
DNA: TGTGCCAGCGCTCGAGCGGGAGTCGCCGAGCAGTACTTC

D: NA
J: TRBJ1-5
size: NA
V: TRBV6-6
CDR3: CASSYDSNSNQPQHF
DNA: TGTGCCAGCAGTTACGACAGCAATAGCAATCAGCCCCAGCATTTT

D: NA
J: TRBJ1-1
size: NA
V: TRBV3-1
CDR3: CASSDLGGNTEAFF
DNA: TGTGCCAGCAGCGATCTAGGGGGGAACACTGAAGCTTTCTTT

D: TRBD2
J: TRBJ2-5
size: NA
V: TRBV4-1
CDR3: CASSWGLLETQYF
DNA: TGCGCCAGCAGCTGGGGACTATTGGAGACCCAGTACTTC

D: TRBD2
J: TRBJ2-1
size: NA
V: TRBV5-1
CDR3: CASSPRAGAINEQFF
DNA: TGCGCCAGCAGCCCGAGGGCGGGAGCCATCAATGAGCAGTTCTTC

D: NA
J: TRBJ2-5
size: NA
V: TRBV28
CDR3: CASSLLGVETQYF
DNA: TGTGCCAGCAGTTTATTAGGGGTAGAGACCCAGTACTTC

D: NA
J: TRBJ2-2
size: NA
V: TRBV5-1
CDR3: CASSLAGGLIAGELFF
DNA: TGCGCCAGCAGCTTGGCTGGGGGGTTAATCGCCGGGGAGCTGTTTTTT

D: NA
J: TRBJ1-4
size: NA
V: TRBV6-5
CDR3: CASSSAGRTNEKLFF
DNA: TGTGCCAGCAGTTCAGCAGGTCGCACTAATGAAAAACTGTTTTTT

D: TRBD2
J: TRBJ2-1
size: NA
V: TRBV11-2
CDR3: CASSLKTRTSGKNEQFF
DNA: TGTGCCAGCAGCCTCAAGACCAGGACTAGCGGGAAGAATGAGCAGTTCTTC

D: NA
J: TRBJ2-1
size: NA
V: TRBV29-1
CDR3: CSVVSRDRKETQFF
DNA: TGCAGCGTTGTCTCGCGGGATAGAAAAGAGACCCAGTTCTTC